These 26 T cell receptor beta chains were all obtained from the same sample, sequenced in a study of control samples from healthy donors and cancer patients. TCRdb keeps only in-frame clones here, not all; method: immunoSEQ multiplex PCR. This table has 170,000 or so clones, 85% to 95% appearing once. The sequenced sample was blood. The receptor source for this set is a young man in good health.

V usage is TRBV27 and J usage is TRBJ2-4; possibly TRBD1 for D (5 bases). The CDR3 totals 16 residues. Germline V gene data show CDR1 as MNHEY and CDR2 as SMNVEV (reference sequence). V lost 9 bases to trimming and J lost 2 bases, with 20 bases between them. CDR3 sequence: CARTPRGVVPKNIQYF. The CDR3 DNA is TGTGCCAGGACCCCTAGGGGTGTGGTTCCCAAAAACATTCAGTACTTC.

DNA of the CDR3: TGTGCCAGCAGTGAATGGGGGACAGGGGGTCAGCCCCAGCATTTT. Translation: CASSEWGTGGQPQHF. The chain uses TRBV6-1 and TRBJ1-5, with 11 bases aligning to TRBD1. The CDR3 length is 15 residues. The trim removed 2 bases at V and 6 bases at J, leaving 3 bases unmatched. Germline loops: CDR1 MNHNS, CDR2 SASEGT.

The chain couples TRBV21-1 to TRBJ1-1. TRBV21-1 is assigned pseudogene status. This CDR3 is 14 amino acids long. For the CDR3, the DNA is TGTGCCAGCAGCAAAGTTCCCTGGGGAACTGAAGCTTTCTTT. Its translation is CASSKVPWGTEAFF.

The chain recombines TRBV2 with TRBJ1-5; D is perhaps TRBD1 (5 bases). V shed 8 bases and J shed 7 bases, with 15 bases lying between them. Per the germline V gene, CDR1 is SNHLY and CDR2 is FYNNEI. The CDR3 is made up of 13 amino acids. CDR3 in amino acids: CASLEGLTQPQHF. DNA of the CDR3: TGTGCCAGCCTCGAGGGGTTGACCCAGCCCCAGCATTTT.

This chain joins TRBV4-1 and TRBJ1-1; weak D call: TRBD1 (5 bases). Trimming left V 3 bases short and J 1 base short, with 15 bases between. The CDR3 totals 16 residues. CDR1 and CDR2 from the germline V gene are MGHRA and YSYEKL. Here the CDR3 DNA reads TGCGCCAGCAGCCACCCTCGGGGGAACAAGAACACTGAAGCTTTCTTT. It codes for CASSHPRGNKNTEAFF.

The rearrangement links TRBV5-8 to TRBJ1-2, with TRBD1 as a possible D gene (5 bases). Germline CDR1 and CDR2: SGHTS and YDEGEE. V was clipped by 1 base and J by 6 bases, with 13 bases between them. This CDR3 comprises 14 residues. CDR3 nucleotides: TGTGCCAGCAGCTTGAACGGGGGGTTCCATGGCTACACCTTC. Amino acid sequence: CASSLNGGFHGYTF.

This clone has more than one count but fewer than ten. The rearrangement uses TRBV3-1 (or the pseudogene TRBV3-2) and TRBJ2-7; D is ambiguous. Germline-derived CDR1 and CDR2 are LGHDT and YNNKEL (reference sequence). The germline V and J ends were trimmed by 3 bases and 1 base, with 10 bases remaining between them. The CDR3 spans 14 residues. This CDR3 reads CASSHRSRSYEQYF. DNA of the CDR3: TGTGCCAGCAGCCACCGATCCCGGTCCTACGAGCAGTACTTC.

The V gene is TRBV18, the J gene TRBJ1-6, with 7 bases that match TRBD1. The J segment lost 8 bases and the V segment lost 5 bases, leaving 9 bases of the junction unmatched. This CDR3 region has 15 residues. CDR1 and CDR2 (germline): KGHSH, LQKENI. For the CDR3, the DNA is TGTGCCAGCTCAACGACAGGGTCAGGGGATTCACCCCTCCACTTT. It translates to CASSTTGSGDSPLHF.

The chain recombines TRBV3-1 (or the pseudogene TRBV3-2) with TRBJ1-2; D possibly corresponds to TRBD1 (5 bases). Trimming took off 0 bases at V and 2 bases at J, with 13 bases between the two ends. Germline CDR1 reads LGHDT; CDR2 reads YNNKEL (reference sequence). This CDR3 has 16 amino acids. The CDR3 bases are TGTGCCAGCAGCCAAGAAGACAGATACCTAAACTATGGCTACACCTTC. Translation: CASSQEDRYLNYGYTF.

The V and J genes are TRBV30 and TRBJ2-7; 8 positions agree with TRBD1. V shed 2 bases, J shed 5 bases, and the junction held 8 bases outside the gene matches. Germline CDR1 is GTSNPN and CDR2 is SVGIG (reference sequence). This CDR3 region has 14 residues. The CDR3 loop is CAWSSGQGVDEQYF. The CDR3 DNA is TGTGCCTGGAGTAGTGGACAGGGCGTCGACGAGCAGTACTTC.

The gene calls are TRBV6-5 and TRBJ1-1, with D maybe TRBD1 (5 bases). V lost 6 bases and J 11 bases, leaving 13 bases between the germline ends. There are 11 residues in the CDR3. Germline values: CDR1 MNHEY, CDR2 SVGAGI. Written as DNA, the CDR3 is TGTGCCAGCAGAGAGCAGGGTGAGGCTTTCTTT. This gives the protein CASREQGEAFF.

This rearrangement joins TRBV29-1 to TRBJ1-1, with 9 nucleotides matching TRBD1. V shed 4 bases, J shed 3 bases, and the junction held 6 bases outside the gene matches. The CDR3 is 14 amino acids. From germline, CDR1 is SQVTM and CDR2 ANQGSEA. CDR3 DNA: TGCAGCGTTGGAGGGACAGGGCGGGACACTGAAGCTTTCTTT. Its translation: CSVGGTGRDTEAFF.

The chain carries TRBV21-1 and TRBJ2-1; the table's TRBD2 call for D was not verified on the DNA. TRBV21-1 is marked as a pseudogene. This CDR3 is 16 amino acids long. DNA for the CDR3: TGTGCCAGCAGCAAAGGGGCTAGCGGGGGGGTGATGGAGCAGTTCTTC. Translation gives CASSKGASGGVMEQFF.

In its sample, this clone was seen once. The CDR3 region is CASSLDSRPGTEAFF. Written as DNA, the CDR3 is TGCGCCAGCAGCTTGGACTCAAGACCTGGCACTGAAGCTTTCTTT. The rearrangement links TRBV5-1 to TRBJ1-1; D unclear. The germline V and J ends were trimmed by 0 bases and 4 bases, with 13 bases remaining between them. Germline lookup yields CDR1 SGHRS and CDR2 YFSETQ. The CDR3 consists of 15 residues.

This CDR3 is CARSRGSSLFRPTEAFF. The CDR3 nucleotides are TGTGCCAGATCAAGAGGGTCGTCCTTGTTTCGTCCCACTGAAGCTTTCTTT. The genes are TRBV19 and TRBJ1-1; the D is unclear. Germline V gene lookup returns CDR1 LNHDA and CDR2 SQIVND (reference sequence). This CDR3 is 17 amino acids long. V was trimmed by 9 bases and J by 4 bases, leaving 27 bases between them.

The rearrangement links TRBV13 to TRBJ2-7; D remains ambiguous. The germline V gene encodes CDR1 PRHDT and CDR2 FYEKMQ (reference sequence). V was trimmed by 4 bases and J by 0 bases, leaving 1 base between them. This CDR3 has 11 amino acids. The CDR3 DNA reads as TGTGCCAGCAGCTACTCCTACGAGCAGTACTTC. Protein sequence: CASSYSYEQYF.

This chain joins TRBV14 and TRBJ2-1; no reliable D call. Germline V gene data show CDR1 as SGHDN and CDR2 as FVKESK. V was clipped by 0 bases and J by 11 bases, with 8 bases between them. This CDR3 is 12 amino acids long. CDR3 DNA: TGTGCCAGCAGCCAAGACACCCGCCAGCAGTTCTTC. It codes for CASSQDTRQQFF. Based on the CDR3 plus reference TRBV14 and TRBJ2-1, the full variable domain is EAGVTQFPSHSVIEKGQTVTLRCDPISGHDNLYWYRRVMGKEIKFLLHFVKESKQDESGMPNNRFLAERTGGTYSTLKVQPAELEDSGVYFCASSQDTRQQFFGPGTRLTVL.

A few counts support this clone. This chain joins TRBV28 and TRBJ1-5, with 8 bases aligning to TRBD1. The CDR3 is made up of 13 amino acids. With 5 bases clipped from V and 6 bases from J, the junction kept 3 bases outside the gene matches. The germline gives CDR1 MDHEN, CDR2 SYDVKM. The chain's CDR3 is CASSLRGPQPQHF. The DNA for the CDR3 is TGTGCCAGCAGTCTCAGGGGGCCTCAGCCCCAGCATTTT.

The genes are TRBV9 and TRBJ2-2; 8 nucleotides line up with TRBD2. Germline CDR1 reads SGDLS; CDR2 reads YYNGEE. Losses at the gene ends were 4 bases for V and 7 bases for J; bases not matched to a gene: 9. The CDR3 length is 15 residues. The CDR3: CASSTPGGPSGELFF. CDR3 sequence (DNA): TGTGCCAGCAGCACCCCGGGGGGGCCAAGCGGGGAGCTGTTTTTT.

The chain recombines TRBV6-1 with TRBJ2-3; no firm D call. Trimming removed 2 bases from V and 3 bases from J, with 9 bases in between. The CDR3 contains 14 residues. The V gene's germline CDR1 is MNHNS and CDR2 SASEGT. The CDR3 coding sequence is TGTGCCAGCAGTGAAAGGACCGTAACAGATACGCAGTATTTT. Residues: CASSERTVTDTQYF.

This clone showed up just once. The chain joins TRBV18 to TRBJ1-4; unclear D gene. The CDR3 sequence is 13 residues long. Germline V gene sequence: CDR1 KGHSH, CDR2 LQKENI. The V and J ends lost 4 bases and 3 bases respectively, with 6 bases between them. CDR3 in DNA: TGTGCCAGCTCACAGGGTCCTAATGAAAAACTGTTTTTT. This gives the protein CASSQGPNEKLFF.

DNA of the CDR3: TGTGCCAGCAGTAGGACGGTCTATGGCTACACCTTC. This gives the protein CASSRTVYGYTF. The chain joins TRBV6-5 to TRBJ1-2; unclear D gene. The ends were cut back, 5 bases at V and 4 bases at J, with 8 bases in the middle. The CDR3 totals 12 residues. Germline lookup yields CDR1 MNHEY and CDR2 SVGAGI.

V gene TRBV5-6 combines with J gene TRBJ1-5; D is unclear. Germline CDR1 SGHDT, CDR2 YYEEEE. CDR3 length: 13 residues. With 0 bases removed from V and 7 bases from J, the gap between germline ends came to 8 bases. The CDR3 here is CASSLVGSQPQHF. The CDR3, as DNA: TGTGCCAGCAGCTTGGTCGGTTCCCAGCCCCAGCATTTT.

The chain recombines TRBV5-6 with TRBJ2-1; the D call may be TRBD1 or TRBD2 (5 bases each). This CDR3 has 12 amino acids. The germline CDR1 and CDR2 sequences are SGHDT and YYEEEE. The V end was cut by 4 bases, the J end by 10 bases, with 12 bases between. In nucleotides, the CDR3 is TGTGCCAGCAGCACAGGACTCAGGGAGCAGTTCTTC. Protein: CASSTGLREQFF.

This chain links TRBV29-1 with TRBJ1-1, with D unclear. Germline assignment: CDR1 SQVTM and CDR2 ANQGSEA. Trimming cost V 7 bases and J 2 bases, with 11 bases left between them. The CDR3 has 12 residues. In DNA form, the CDR3 reads TGCAGCGCCGAGGCGGTTAACACTGAAGCTTTCTTT. Amino acids: CSAEAVNTEAFF.

This clone was picked up a small number of times. V usage is TRBV7-9 and J usage is TRBJ2-1; 10 bases are a match to TRBD1. Germline assignment: CDR1 SEHNR and CDR2 FQNEAQ (reference sequence). The V segment lost 2 bases and the J segment 7 bases; nucleotides outside the gene matches: 2. The CDR3 extends over 14 amino acids. CDR3 sequence reads: CASSLSDRGNEQFF. The CDR3 region has the DNA TGTGCCAGCAGCTTATCGGACAGGGGGAATGAGCAGTTCTTC.